The rows below give T cell receptor beta chains drawn from one sample of a study of blood T cells in healthy people across ages. One entry per CDR3 protein, called by TCRdb with MiXCR from the 5' RACE reads. Of about 780,000 distinct CDR3 sequences detected, about half appear once; the ten largest clones hold 18%. Sequencing was done on a sample of blood. Source of these receptors: a man at least 80 years old in good health. CDR3s include the opening cysteine and the closing phenylalanine or tryptophan. The D gene is left open where the match is weak. Clone size is stated in some rows and not others, as once, few, many or a class when expanded.

CDR3nt,CDR3aa,d_gene,j_gene,abundance,v_gene
TGTGCCAGCAGCCGGACAGGAGAGCATCAGCCCCAGCATTTT,CASSRTGEHQPQHF,TRBD1,TRBJ1-5,-,TRBV7-2
TGTGCCAGCAGCACCTCACTAGCGGGAAAATTCTACGAGCAGTACTTC,CASSTSLAGKFYEQYF,TRBD2,TRBJ2-7,-,TRBV27
TGTGCCAGCAGCCAACCCCCCTACAGAGAGCAGTTCTTC,CASSQPPYREQFF,-,TRBJ2-1,few,TRBV7-2
TGTGCCACCAGTGGTGGGCGGACAGGACTTTCCTACGAGCAGTACTTC,CATSGGRTGLSYEQYF,TRBD1,TRBJ2-7,few,TRBV24-1
TGCAGCGTTGAAATCGGGGTAATGGAGGCCCAGTACTTC,CSVEIGVMEAQYF,-,TRBJ2-5,-,TRBV29-1
TGTGCCAGCAAGACAGGGGCCGGCACAGATACGCAGTATTTT,CASKTGAGTDTQYF,TRBD1,TRBJ2-3,-,TRBV2
TGTGCCAGCAGTTTTGGTGGGAACCCTAAAGCCTACGAGCAGTACTTC,CASSFGGNPKAYEQYF,-,TRBJ2-7,-,TRBV27
TGTGCCAGCAGCTTCTCGGGGGATGGAGATTCACCCCTCCACTTT,CASSFSGDGDSPLHF,-,TRBJ1-6,-,TRBV7-2
TGCAGCGTTCCGGGACACGGCTACGAGCAGTACTTC,CSVPGHGYEQYF,-,TRBJ2-7,-,TRBV29-1
TGTGCCAGCAGCGCCCGGACAGGAAGCTCCTATAATTCACCCCTCCACTTT,CASSARTGSSYNSPLHF,TRBD1,TRBJ1-6,-,TRBV7-9
TGTGCCATCAGTGGGCATACTAGCGGTGGTTACAATGAGCAGTTCTTC,CAISGHTSGGYNEQFF,TRBD2,TRBJ2-1,-,TRBV10-3
TGCAGTGAGCGGACGGGGGGAGATGAGCAGTTCTTC,CSERTGGDEQFF,TRBD2,TRBJ2-1,few,TRBV29-1
TGTGCCGGCAGTTTAAGGGCAGACACTGAGCAGTTCTTC,CAGSLRADTEQFF,-,TRBJ2-1,-,TRBV27
TGCAGCGCCCGACCGGGACAGGGGTGGAACACTGAAGCTTTCTTT,CSARPGQGWNTEAFF,TRBD1,TRBJ1-1,-,TRBV29-1
TGTGCCAGCAGCTCCTCCAGGGCTAGCGGCTACACCTTC,CASSSSRASGYTF,-,TRBJ1-2,many,TRBV11-3
TGTGCCAGCAGCTTATCTACAGGGGCCCCGAACACCGGGGAGCTGTTTTTT,CASSLSTGAPNTGELFF,TRBD1,TRBJ2-2,-,TRBV7-2
TGTGCCAGCAGCCGGCGGGATAATCAGCCCCAGCATTTT,CASSRRDNQPQHF,-,TRBJ1-5,-,TRBV14
TGTGCCAGCAGCATGGGACTAGCGGGAGTAGCAGATACGCAGTATTTT,CASSMGLAGVADTQYF,TRBD2,TRBJ2-3,-,TRBV7-9
TGCAGTGCATCAGGACCCAGAAACTACGAGCAGTACTTC,CSASGPRNYEQYF,-,TRBJ2-7,few,TRBV20-1
TGTGCCAGCAGTGCTGCTAATCACAGGGGTAGTTATGGCTACACCTTC,CASSAANHRGSYGYTF,TRBD1,TRBJ1-2,few,TRBV28
TGTGCCAGCAGCTTACACCCAGGCTATGGCTACACCTTC,CASSLHPGYGYTF,-,TRBJ1-2,few,TRBV7-3
TGTGCCAGCAGCTTACCGATAGCGTCCCAGGGAAAAGAGACCCAGTACTTC,CASSLPIASQGKETQYF,-,TRBJ2-5,-,TRBV7-8
TGCAGTGCTAGCCGTCCGGGACACATTTATGGCTACACCTTC,CSASRPGHIYGYTF,-,TRBJ1-2,-,TRBV20-1
TGCAGTGCTAGAGATTCTTGGGGTAATCAGCCCCAGCATTTT,CSARDSWGNQPQHF,-,TRBJ1-5,-,TRBV20-1
TGTGCCTGGAGTGGTTCCGGGACAGGGTTAAATCAGCCCCAGCATTTT,CAWSGSGTGLNQPQHF,TRBD1,TRBJ1-5,-,TRBV30
TGTGCCAGTACTCTTGGAGGGTCTGGCTACACCTTC,CASTLGGSGYTF,-,TRBJ1-2,few,TRBV6-5
TGTGCCAGCCGTGGGGCCCCGCAAGAGACCCAGTACTTC,CASRGAPQETQYF,-,TRBJ2-5,few,TRBV13
TGCAGTGCTAGAGATTGCACCCGTCGTGTACAAAACACTGAAGCTTTCTTT,CSARDCTRRVQNTEAFF,-,TRBJ1-1,-,TRBV20-1
TGTGCCAGCAGGGTGGGGACAGGAGCCTACGAGCAGTACTTC,CASRVGTGAYEQYF,TRBD1,TRBJ2-7,few,TRBV28
TGCGCCAGCAGCTTGGATGGGGGGCCCTCCAAAAACATTCAGTACTTC,CASSLDGGPSKNIQYF,-,TRBJ2-4,-,TRBV5-1
TGTGCCAGCAGCTTACCGAACAGGGCCTACGAGCAGTACTTC,CASSLPNRAYEQYF,-,TRBJ2-7,-,TRBV7-2
TGTGCCACCAGTGAGGGACGGTGGGCGCAGTATTTT,CATSEGRWAQYF,-,TRBJ2-3,-,TRBV24-1
TGTGCCAGTAGTACCTCCCTAGCGGGAGGGGAAGATACGCAGTATTTT,CASSTSLAGGEDTQYF,TRBD2,TRBJ2-3,-,TRBV19
TGCAGTGCTAGAAGGACCCCCTACGAGCAGTACTTC,CSARRTPYEQYF,-,TRBJ2-7,-,TRBV20-1
TGTGCCAGCAGTTACTCGGGGGGCCGGGAGACCCAGTACTTC,CASSYSGGRETQYF,-,TRBJ2-5,many,TRBV6-5
TGCAGTGCCCAGGGGGCACAAGAGACCCAGTACTTC,CSAQGAQETQYF,TRBD1,TRBJ2-5,-,TRBV20-1
TGTGCCAGCAGCTTAATCGGGGGGAGGGCCCAGGACAATGAGCAGTTCTTC,CASSLIGGRAQDNEQFF,TRBD2,TRBJ2-1,-,TRBV7-3
TGTGCCAGCAAGTACAGGGGTGCCCAAGAGACCCAGTACTTC,CASKYRGAQETQYF,TRBD1,TRBJ2-5,-,TRBV27
TGTGCCAGCAGCCAACGGGAGCTTCACGCCTACGAGCAGTACTTC,CASSQRELHAYEQYF,-,TRBJ2-7,-,TRBV4-2
TGCAGTGCCCCAAACCCCTACGCGGCCTACAATGAGCAGTTCTTC,CSAPNPYAAYNEQFF,-,TRBJ2-1,few,TRBV20-1
TGCAGTGCTCCTCGGCGGACTGAAGCTTTCTTT,CSAPRRTEAFF,-,TRBJ1-1,-,TRBV20-1
TGTGCCAGCAGTGTTTCCCATTACGGGACTAGCGGGAGTGATGAGCAGTTCTTC,CASSVSHYGTSGSDEQFF,TRBD2,TRBJ2-1,few,TRBV12-3/TRBV12-4
TGTGCCAGCAGCCAAAGTCCAGGCGGGAGGCAGTTCTTC,CASSQSPGGRQFF,TRBD2,TRBJ2-1,-,TRBV14
TGTGCCAGCACCAAAAGGGGGGTAGCGGAGAGCTCCTACAATGAGCAGTTCTTC,CASTKRGVAESSYNEQFF,-,TRBJ2-1,few,TRBV9
TGTGCCAGCAGTTTATCCGTTGGGAGGAATGAGCAGTTCTTC,CASSLSVGRNEQFF,-,TRBJ2-1,-,TRBV12-3/TRBV12-4
TGTGCCAGCTACAAACCCCCTAGCGAGAGTAGCACAGATACGCAGTATTTT,CASYKPPSESSTDTQYF,-,TRBJ2-3,-,TRBV18
TGCGCCAGCAGCCAGCTTCCCGGGACCGTACTCCAAGAGACCCAGTACTTC,CASSQLPGTVLQETQYF,-,TRBJ2-5,once,TRBV4-1
TGCGCCAGCAGCTTGTTCCCCCACCGTTCTAGCGGCCAACTCATCTACGAGCAGTACTTC,CASSLFPHRSSGQLIYEQYF,TRBD2,TRBJ2-7,-,TRBV5-1
TGCAGCGTTGTAGTCGGAAACTCCTACGAGCAGTACTTC,CSVVVGNSYEQYF,-,TRBJ2-7,-,TRBV29-1